These 5 T cell receptor beta chains share one sample of origin, sequenced in a study of response to subunit inactivated influenza vaccine. TCRdb processed the RT-PCR reads anew with MiXCR; each CDR3 protein has one entry. The sample contains about 780,000 distinct CDR3 sequences, under 20% of which appear only once. Material: PBMCs from blood, obtained 5 to 6 days after vaccination. The receptor source for this set is a man between 45 and 60 years old who received an inactivated influenza vaccine.

The rearrangement links TRBV10-3 to TRBJ2-7, with TRBD1 matching over 7 bases. There are 12 residues in the CDR3. V was clipped by 10 bases and J by 1 base; unmatched bases: 4. Germline V lookup: CDR1 ENHRY, CDR2 SYGVKD. CDR3 nucleotide sequence: TGTGCCACACGACAGGGATCCTACGAGCAGTACTTC. Amino acid sequence: CATRQGSYEQYF.

Only a few counts were recorded for this clonotype. This chain connects TRBV11-2 to TRBJ2-2; maybe TRBD2 (6 bases). V lost 5 bases and J 2 bases, leaving 12 bases between the germline ends. Germline V CDR1 and CDR2: SGHAT, FQNNGV. The CDR3 consists of 15 residues. CDR3 amino acids: CASSPEGFNTGELFF. In nucleotides, the CDR3 is TGTGCCAGCAGCCCGGAGGGGTTCAACACCGGGGAGCTGTTTTTT.

This clonotype was recorded at least ten times. The chain has TRBV5-1 and TRBJ2-7; tentatively, D is TRBD2 (5 bases). Germline CDR1 is SGHRS and CDR2 is YFSETQ. The CDR3 has 16 amino acids. Between the trimmed V and J ends, which lost 0 bases and 5 bases, there was a span of 18 bases. The CDR3, as DNA: TGCGCCAGCAGCTTGGAGTGGAGGACGGCGAAACACGAGCAGTACTTC. As protein: CASSLEWRTAKHEQYF.

The CDR3 sequence is CASSPGTGQSYEQYF. In DNA, the CDR3 is TGTGCCAGCAGCCCCGGGACAGGTCAAAGCTACGAGCAGTACTTC. The chain employs TRBV6-1 and TRBJ2-7; TRBD1 matches 8 bases. The V gene's germline CDR1 is MNHNS and CDR2 SASEGT. Trimming removed 6 bases from V and 3 bases from J; junction bases left unmatched: 10. The CDR3 loop spans 15 amino acids.

The J gene is TRBJ2-3, the V gene TRBV27; TRBD2 agrees at 8 bases. The CDR3 is 17 residues long. Trimming removed 2 bases from V and 5 bases from J; junction bases left unmatched: 12. Looked up from germline, CDR1 is MNHEY and CDR2 is SMNVEV (reference sequence). For the CDR3, the DNA is TGTGCCAGCAGTTTAGGGAATCCGGGAGGGCCGGAAGATACGCAGTATTTT. Its translation is CASSLGNPGGPEDTQYF.